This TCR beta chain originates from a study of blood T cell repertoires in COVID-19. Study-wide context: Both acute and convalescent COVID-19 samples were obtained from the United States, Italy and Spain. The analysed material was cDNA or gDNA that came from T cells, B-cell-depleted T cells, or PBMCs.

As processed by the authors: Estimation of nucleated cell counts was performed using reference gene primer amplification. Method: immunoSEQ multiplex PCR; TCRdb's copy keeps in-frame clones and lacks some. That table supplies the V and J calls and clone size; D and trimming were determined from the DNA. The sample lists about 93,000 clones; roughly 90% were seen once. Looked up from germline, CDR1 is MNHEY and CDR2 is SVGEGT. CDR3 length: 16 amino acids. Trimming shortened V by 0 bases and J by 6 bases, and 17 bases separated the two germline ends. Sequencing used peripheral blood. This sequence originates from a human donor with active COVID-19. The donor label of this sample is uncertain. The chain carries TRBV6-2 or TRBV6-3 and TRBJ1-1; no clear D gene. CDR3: CASSYSIGSEGAEAFF. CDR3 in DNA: TGTGCCAGCAGTTACTCGATAGGGTCAGAGGGCGCTGAAGCTTTCTTT.